The T cell receptor beta chain under discussion was sequenced for a study of blood T cell repertoires in COVID-19. Background on the study: There were acute and convalescent COVID-19 samples, and they came from the United States, Italy and Spain. PBMCs, B-cell-depleted T cells, or T cells were the source of the cDNA or gDNA that made up the material.

Methods used by the authors: How many nucleated cells were present was estimated from reference gene primer amplification. The assay was immunoSEQ multiplex PCR, and TCRdb's table has in-frame clones only and misses some. The V and J calls and clone size were taken over from that table, and D and trimming were inferred from the DNA. The data contain approximately 140,000 clones, 80% to 90% of them seen just once; the ten biggest clones take up more than 2%. Individuals drawn from some 25 US areas were about 18 to 95 years old. V lost 1 base and J lost 6, with 13 bases in between. This CDR3 has 15 amino acids. The V gene's germline CDR1 is SGHTA and CDR2 FQGTGA.

The clonotype was recovered from a man aged 40-55 years with acute COVID-19. Specimen: PBMCs or T cells enriched from blood (not recorded which). The rearrangement uses TRBV7-3 and TRBJ2-4; D is possibly TRBD2 (5 bases). The CDR3: CASSLSGGIGNIQYF. The CDR3 DNA is TGTGCCAGCAGCTTAAGCGGAGGTATAGGAAACATTCAGTACTTC.